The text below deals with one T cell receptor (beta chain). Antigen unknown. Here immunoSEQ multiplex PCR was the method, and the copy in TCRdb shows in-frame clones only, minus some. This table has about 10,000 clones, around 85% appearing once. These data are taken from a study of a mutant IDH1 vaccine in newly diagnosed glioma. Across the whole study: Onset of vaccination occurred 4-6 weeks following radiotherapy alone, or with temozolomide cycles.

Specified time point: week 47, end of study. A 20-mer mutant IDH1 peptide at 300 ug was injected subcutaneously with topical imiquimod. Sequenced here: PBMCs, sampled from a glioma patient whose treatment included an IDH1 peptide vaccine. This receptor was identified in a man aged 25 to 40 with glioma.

Written as DNA, the CDR3 is TGTGCCAGCAGCTTGTCCGGGGAGAACATTCAGTACTTC. Its translation: CASSLSGENIQYF. This chain uses TRBV5-5 with TRBJ2-4; tentative D call: TRBD2 (5 bases). V was trimmed by 1 base and J by 7 bases, leaving 9 bases between them. The CDR3 loop spans 13 amino acids. Germline V gene data show CDR1 as SGHKS and CDR2 as YYEKEE (reference sequence).